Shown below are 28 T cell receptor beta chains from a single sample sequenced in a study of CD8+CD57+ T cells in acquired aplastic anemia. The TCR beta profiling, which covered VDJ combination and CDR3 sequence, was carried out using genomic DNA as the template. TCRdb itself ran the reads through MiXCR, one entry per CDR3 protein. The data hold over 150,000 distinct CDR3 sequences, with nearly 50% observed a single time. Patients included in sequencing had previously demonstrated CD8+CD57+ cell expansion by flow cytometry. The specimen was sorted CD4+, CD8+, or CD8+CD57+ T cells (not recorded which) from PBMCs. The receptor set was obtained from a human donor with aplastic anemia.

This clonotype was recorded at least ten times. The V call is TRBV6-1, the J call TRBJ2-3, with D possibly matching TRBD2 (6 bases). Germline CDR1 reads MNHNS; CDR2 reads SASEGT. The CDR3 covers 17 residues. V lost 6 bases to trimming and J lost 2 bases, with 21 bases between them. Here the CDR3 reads CASSRWATRSVTDTQYF. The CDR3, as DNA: TGTGCCAGCAGCCGTTGGGCGACTAGATCAGTCACAGATACGCAGTATTTT.

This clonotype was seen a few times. CDR3 amino acids: CASSWPDYEQYF. For the CDR3, the DNA is TGTGCCAGCAGCTGGCCAGATTACGAGCAGTACTTC. The chain couples TRBV7-2 to TRBJ2-7; D remains unclear. The CDR3 totals 12 residues. Germline CDR1 and CDR2: SGHTA and FQGNSA. V was trimmed by 4 bases and J by 4 bases, leaving 8 bases between them.

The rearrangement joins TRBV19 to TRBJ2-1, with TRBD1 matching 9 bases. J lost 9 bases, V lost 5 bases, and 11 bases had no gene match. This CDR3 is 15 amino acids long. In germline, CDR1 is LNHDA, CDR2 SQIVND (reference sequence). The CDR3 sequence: CASSEPGQGGSEQFF. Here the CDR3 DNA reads TGTGCCAGTAGTGAGCCGGGACAGGGTGGATCTGAGCAGTTCTTC.

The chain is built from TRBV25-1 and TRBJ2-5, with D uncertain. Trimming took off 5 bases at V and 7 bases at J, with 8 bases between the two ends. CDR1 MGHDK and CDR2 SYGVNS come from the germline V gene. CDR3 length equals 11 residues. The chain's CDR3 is CASSSPTTQYF. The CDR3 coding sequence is TGTGCCAGCAGTTCACCGACGACCCAGTACTTC.

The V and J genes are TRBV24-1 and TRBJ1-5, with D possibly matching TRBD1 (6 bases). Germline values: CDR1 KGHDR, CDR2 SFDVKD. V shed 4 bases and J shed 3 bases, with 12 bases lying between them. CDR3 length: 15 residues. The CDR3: CATSDQGQPNQPQHF. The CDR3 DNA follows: TGTGCCACCAGTGACCAAGGACAGCCCAATCAGCCCCAGCATTTT.

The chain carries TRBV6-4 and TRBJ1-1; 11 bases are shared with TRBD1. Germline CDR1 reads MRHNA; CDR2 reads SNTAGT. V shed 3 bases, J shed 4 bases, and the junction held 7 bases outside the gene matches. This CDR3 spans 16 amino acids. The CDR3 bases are TGTGCCAGCAGTGAGACCGGACAGGGGGCGAGCACTGAAGCTTTCTTT. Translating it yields CASSETGQGASTEAFF.

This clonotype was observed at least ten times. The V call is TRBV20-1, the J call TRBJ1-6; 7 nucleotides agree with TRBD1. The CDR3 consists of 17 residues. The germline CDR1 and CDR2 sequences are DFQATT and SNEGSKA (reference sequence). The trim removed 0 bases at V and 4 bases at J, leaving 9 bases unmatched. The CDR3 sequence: CSARDVTTGKYNSPLHF. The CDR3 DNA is TGCAGTGCTAGAGATGTAACGACAGGGAAATATAATTCACCCCTCCACTTT.

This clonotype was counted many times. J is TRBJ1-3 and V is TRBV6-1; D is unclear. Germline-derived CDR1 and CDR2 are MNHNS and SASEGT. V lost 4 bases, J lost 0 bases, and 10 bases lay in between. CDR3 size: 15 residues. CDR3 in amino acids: CASSVYQTSGNTIYF. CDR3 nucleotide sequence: TGTGCCAGCAGTGTGTACCAGACCTCTGGAAACACCATATATTTT.

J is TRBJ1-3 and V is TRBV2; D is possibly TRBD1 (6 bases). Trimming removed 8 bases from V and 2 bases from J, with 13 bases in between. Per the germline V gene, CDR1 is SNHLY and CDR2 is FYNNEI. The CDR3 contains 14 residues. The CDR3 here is CASRRGTTGNTIYF. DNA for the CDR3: TGTGCCAGCCGCAGGGGAACTACTGGAAACACCATATATTTT.

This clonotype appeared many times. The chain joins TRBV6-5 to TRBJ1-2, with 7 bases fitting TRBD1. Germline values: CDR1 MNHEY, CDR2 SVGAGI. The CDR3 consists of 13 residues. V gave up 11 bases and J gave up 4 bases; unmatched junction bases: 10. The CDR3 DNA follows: TGTGCCTGCCGGGACAGTACCTTCTATGGCTACACCTTC. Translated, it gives CACRDSTFYGYTF.

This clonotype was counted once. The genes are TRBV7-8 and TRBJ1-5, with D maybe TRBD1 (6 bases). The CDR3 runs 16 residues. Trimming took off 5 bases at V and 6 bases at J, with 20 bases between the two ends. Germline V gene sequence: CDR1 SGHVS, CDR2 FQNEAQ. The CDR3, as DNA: TGTGCCAGCAGCATATTGGGTACAGGGACCGGTCAGCCCCAGCATTTT. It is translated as CASSILGTGTGQPQHF. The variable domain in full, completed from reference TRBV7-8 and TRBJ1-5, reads GAGVSQSPRYKVAKRGQDVALRCDPISGHVSLFWYQQALGQGPEFLTYFQNEAQLDKSGLPSDRFFAERPEGSVSTLKIQRTQQEDSAVYLCASSILGTGTGQPQHFGDGTRLSIL.

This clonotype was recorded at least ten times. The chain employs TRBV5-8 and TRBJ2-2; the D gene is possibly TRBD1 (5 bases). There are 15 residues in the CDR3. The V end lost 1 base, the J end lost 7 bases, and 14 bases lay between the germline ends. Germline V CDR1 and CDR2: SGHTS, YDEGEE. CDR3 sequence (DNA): TGTGCCAGCAGCTTGAACGGCAGGGCGGTCGGGGAGCTGTTTTTT. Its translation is CASSLNGRAVGELFF.

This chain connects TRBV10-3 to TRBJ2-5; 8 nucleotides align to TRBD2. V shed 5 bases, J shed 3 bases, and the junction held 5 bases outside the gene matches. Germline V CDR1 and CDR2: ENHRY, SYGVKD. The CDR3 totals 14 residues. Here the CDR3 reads CAISKTSEEETQYF. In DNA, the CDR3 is TGTGCCATCAGTAAGACTAGCGAGGAAGAGACCCAGTACTTC.

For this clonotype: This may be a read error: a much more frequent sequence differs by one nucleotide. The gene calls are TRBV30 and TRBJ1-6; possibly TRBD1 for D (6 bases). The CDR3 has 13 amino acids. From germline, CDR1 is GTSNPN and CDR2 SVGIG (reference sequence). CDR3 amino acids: CAWGVQGGATLHF. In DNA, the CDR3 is TGTGCCTGGGGTGTACAGGGAGGGGCCACCCTCCACTTT.

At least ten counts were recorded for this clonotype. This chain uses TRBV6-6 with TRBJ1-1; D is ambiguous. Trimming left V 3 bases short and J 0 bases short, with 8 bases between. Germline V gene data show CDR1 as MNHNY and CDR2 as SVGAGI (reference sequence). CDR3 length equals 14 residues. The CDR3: CASSYLGLNTEAFF. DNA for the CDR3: TGTGCCAGCAGTTATCTGGGATTGAACACTGAAGCTTTCTTT.

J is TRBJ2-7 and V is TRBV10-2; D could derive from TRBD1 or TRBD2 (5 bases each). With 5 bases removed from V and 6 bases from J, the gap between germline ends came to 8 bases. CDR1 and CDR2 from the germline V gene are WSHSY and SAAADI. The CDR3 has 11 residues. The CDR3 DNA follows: TGCGCCAGCAGTACGGGGACCGAGCAGTACTTC. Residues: CASSTGTEQYF.

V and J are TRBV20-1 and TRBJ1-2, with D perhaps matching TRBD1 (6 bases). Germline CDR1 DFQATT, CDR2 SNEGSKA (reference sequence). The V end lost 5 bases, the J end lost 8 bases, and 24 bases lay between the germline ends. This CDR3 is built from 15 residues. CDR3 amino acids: CSARFLGRGGDGYTF. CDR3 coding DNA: TGCAGTGCTCGTTTCCTTGGCCGAGGGGGTGACGGCTACACCTTC.

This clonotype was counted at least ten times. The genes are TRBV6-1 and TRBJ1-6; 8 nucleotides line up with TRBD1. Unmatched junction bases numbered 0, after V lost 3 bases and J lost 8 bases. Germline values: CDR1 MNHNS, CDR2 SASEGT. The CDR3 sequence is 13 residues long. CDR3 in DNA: TGTGCCAGCAGTGACAGGGGGCATTCACCCCTCCACTTT. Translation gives CASSDRGHSPLHF.

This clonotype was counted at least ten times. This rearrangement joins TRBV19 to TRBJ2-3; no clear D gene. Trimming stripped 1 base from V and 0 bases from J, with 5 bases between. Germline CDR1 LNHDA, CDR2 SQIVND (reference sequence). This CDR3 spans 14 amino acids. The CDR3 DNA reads TGTGCCAGTAGTATAGTACACAGCACAGATACGCAGTATTTT. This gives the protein CASSIVHSTDTQYF.

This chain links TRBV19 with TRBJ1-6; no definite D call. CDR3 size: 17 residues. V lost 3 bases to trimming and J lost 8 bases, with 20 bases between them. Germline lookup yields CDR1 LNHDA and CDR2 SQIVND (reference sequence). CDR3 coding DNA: TGTGCCAGTAGTATCGGGAAGGGCGCATCCTCCCATTCACCCCTCCACTTT. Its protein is CASSIGKGASSHSPLHF.

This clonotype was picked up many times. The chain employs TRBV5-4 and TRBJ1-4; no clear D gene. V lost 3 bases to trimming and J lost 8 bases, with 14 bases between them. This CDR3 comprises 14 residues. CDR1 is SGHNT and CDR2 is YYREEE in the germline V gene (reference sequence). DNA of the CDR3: TGTGCCAGCAGCTCAGACTTGGGCAACGAAAAACTGTTTTTT. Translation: CASSSDLGNEKLFF.

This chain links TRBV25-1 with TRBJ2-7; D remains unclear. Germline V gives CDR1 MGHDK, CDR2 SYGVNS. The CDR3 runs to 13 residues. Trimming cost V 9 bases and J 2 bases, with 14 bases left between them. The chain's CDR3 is CASAEDWAYEQYF. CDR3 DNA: TGTGCCAGTGCCGAGGATTGGGCCTACGAGCAGTACTTC.

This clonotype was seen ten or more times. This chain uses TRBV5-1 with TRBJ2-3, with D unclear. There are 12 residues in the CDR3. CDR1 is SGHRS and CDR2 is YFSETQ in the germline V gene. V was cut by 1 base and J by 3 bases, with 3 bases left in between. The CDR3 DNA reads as TGCGCCAGCAGCTTGAAAACAGATACGCAGTATTTT. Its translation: CASSLKTDTQYF.

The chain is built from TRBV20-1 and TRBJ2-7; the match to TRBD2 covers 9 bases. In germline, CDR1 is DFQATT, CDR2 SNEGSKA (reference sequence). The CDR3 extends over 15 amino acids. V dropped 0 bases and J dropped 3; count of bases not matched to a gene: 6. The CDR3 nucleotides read TGCAGTGCTAGAGATCCTTTGCGGGGGGGCTACGAGCAGTACTTC. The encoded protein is CSARDPLRGGYEQYF.

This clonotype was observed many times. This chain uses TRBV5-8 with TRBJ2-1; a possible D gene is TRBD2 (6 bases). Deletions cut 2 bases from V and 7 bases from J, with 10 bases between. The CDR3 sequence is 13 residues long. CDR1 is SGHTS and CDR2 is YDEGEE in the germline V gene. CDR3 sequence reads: CASSFSGDNEQFF. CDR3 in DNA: TGTGCCAGCAGCTTCTCGGGGGATAATGAGCAGTTCTTC.

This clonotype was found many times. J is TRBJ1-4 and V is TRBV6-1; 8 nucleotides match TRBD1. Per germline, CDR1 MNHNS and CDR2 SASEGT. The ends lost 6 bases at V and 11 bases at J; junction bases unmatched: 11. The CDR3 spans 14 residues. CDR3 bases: TGTGCCAGCAGGGCCGGGACAGGAAGCGTGAAACTGTTTTTT. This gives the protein CASRAGTGSVKLFF.

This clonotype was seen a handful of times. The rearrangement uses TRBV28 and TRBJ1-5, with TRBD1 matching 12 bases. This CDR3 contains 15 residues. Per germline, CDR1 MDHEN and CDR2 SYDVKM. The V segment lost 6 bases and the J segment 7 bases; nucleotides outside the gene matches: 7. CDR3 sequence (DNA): TGTGCCAGCAGCGCGGGACAGGGGGCTGGACAGCCCCAGCATTTT. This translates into CASSAGQGAGQPQHF.

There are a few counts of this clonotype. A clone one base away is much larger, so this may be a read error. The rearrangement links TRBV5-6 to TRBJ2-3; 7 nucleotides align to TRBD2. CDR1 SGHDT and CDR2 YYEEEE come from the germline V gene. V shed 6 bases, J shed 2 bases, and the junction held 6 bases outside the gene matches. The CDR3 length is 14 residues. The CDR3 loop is CASNFGLDTDTQYF. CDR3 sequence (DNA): TGTGCCAGCAACTTCGGACTAGACACAGATACGCAGTATTTT.